This T cell receptor beta chain comes out of a study of human T cells and chemical hapten exposure. The CDR3 is 14 residues long. V was trimmed by 2 bases and J by 4 bases, leaving 12 bases between them. CDR1 is MDHEN and CDR2 is SYDVKM in the germline V gene. TCRdb reanalysed the RACE reads using MiXCR and keeps one entry per CDR3 protein. The sample includes 150,000 to 200,000 distinct CDR3 sequences, about 22% of them seen just once. This clonotype was counted between two and nine times. Time point specified: patch test 1, 2 weeks after DPC sensitization. Treatment meaning: therapeutic diphenylcyclopropenone sensitization with weekly scalp DPC.

Here the sequenced sample was whole blood, taken in connection with sensitization to the hapten diphenylcyclopropenone (DPC). This chain links TRBV28 with TRBJ2-7, with D possibly being TRBD2 (6 bases). The TCR originated in a woman between 50 and 59 years old with alopecia areata. Some clones in this sample may be carry-over from other donors' samples. CDR3 amino acids: CASSLPGSYYEQYF. CDR3 nucleotides: TGTGCCAGCAGTTTACCCGGGAGCTATTACGAGCAGTACTTC.